This T cell receptor (beta chain) was sequenced for a study of blood T cell repertoires in COVID-19. In the study overall: From the United States, Italy and Spain came samples of acute and convalescent COVID-19. The cDNA or gDNA used as material had been derived from T cells, B-cell-depleted T cells, or PBMCs.

In the original workflow: Researchers report that nucleated cell counts were estimated from reference gene primer amplification. Profiled with immunoSEQ multiplex PCR; TCRdb holds only in-frame clones, not every one. D and trimming were read from the DNA, whereas the V and J calls and clone size are those reported in that table. Here the sample spans about 110,000 clones, approximately 87% being singletons. CDR3 length equals 12 residues. V was cut by 2 bases and J by 4 bases, with 6 bases left in between. Looked up from germline, CDR1 is SNHLY and CDR2 is FYNNEI. The sequence was obtained from a woman between 45 and 60 years old with acute or convalescent COVID-19. The V gene is TRBV2, the J gene TRBJ2-7; the D is unclear. Sequencing used peripheral blood. The CDR3 nucleotides read TGTGCCAGCAGTGAAACAGCTTACGAGCAGTACTTC. Amino acids: CASSETAYEQYF.